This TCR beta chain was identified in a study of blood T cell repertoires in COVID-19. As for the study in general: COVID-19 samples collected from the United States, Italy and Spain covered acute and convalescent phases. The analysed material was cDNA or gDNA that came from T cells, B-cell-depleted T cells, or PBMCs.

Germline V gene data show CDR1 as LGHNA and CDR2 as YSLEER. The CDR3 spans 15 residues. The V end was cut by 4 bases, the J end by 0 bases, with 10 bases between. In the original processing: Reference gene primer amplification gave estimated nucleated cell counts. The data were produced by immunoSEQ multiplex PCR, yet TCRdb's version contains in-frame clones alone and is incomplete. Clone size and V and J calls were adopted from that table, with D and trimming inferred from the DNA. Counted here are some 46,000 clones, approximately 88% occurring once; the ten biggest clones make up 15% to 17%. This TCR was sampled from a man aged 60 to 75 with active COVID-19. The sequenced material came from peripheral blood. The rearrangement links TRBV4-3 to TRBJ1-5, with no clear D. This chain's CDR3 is CASSPDANSNQPQHF. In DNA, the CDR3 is TGCGCCAGCAGCCCAGATGCGAATAGCAATCAGCCCCAGCATTTT.